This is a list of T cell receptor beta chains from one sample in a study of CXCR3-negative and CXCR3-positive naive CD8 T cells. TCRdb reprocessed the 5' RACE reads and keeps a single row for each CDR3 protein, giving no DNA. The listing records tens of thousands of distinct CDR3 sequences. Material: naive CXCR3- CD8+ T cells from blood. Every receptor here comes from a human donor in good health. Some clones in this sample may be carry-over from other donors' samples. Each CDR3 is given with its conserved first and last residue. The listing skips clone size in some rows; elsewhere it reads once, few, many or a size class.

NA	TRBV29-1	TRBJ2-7	CSVGMGYEQYF
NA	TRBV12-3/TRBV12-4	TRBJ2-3	CASTGEDTQYF
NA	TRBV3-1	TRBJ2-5	CTSSQGGGPRTQYF
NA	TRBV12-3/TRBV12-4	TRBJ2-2	CASSLIGPGTGELFF
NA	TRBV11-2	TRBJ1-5	CASSSSPGGSNQPQHF
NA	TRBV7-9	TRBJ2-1	CASSLLRGTSGEQFF
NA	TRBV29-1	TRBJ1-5	CSVEEGEGGNQPQHF
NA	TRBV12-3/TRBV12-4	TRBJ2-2	CASSSPSRTGTGELFF
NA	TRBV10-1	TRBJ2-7	CASSPPRGTDSYEQYF
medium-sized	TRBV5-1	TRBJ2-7	CASSRSGTEILYEQYF
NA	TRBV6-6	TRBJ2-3	CASSHFTGAPSTDTQYF
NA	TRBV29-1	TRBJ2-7	CSVELFGPTDF
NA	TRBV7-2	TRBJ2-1	CASSFHGNEQFF
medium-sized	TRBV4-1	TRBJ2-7	CASSQPNYYEQYF
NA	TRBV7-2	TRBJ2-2	CASSGRQGADTGELFF
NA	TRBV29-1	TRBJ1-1	CSVERQGGTEAFF
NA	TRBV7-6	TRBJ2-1	CASSLGVEQFF
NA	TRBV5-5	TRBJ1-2	CASSLVGYGYTF
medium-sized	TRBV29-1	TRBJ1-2	CSVEDFGTEHYGYTF
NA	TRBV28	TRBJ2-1	CAILDGHNEQFF
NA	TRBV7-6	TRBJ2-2	CASSLVIASGGFTGELFF
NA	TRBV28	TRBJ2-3	CAADRASTDTQYF
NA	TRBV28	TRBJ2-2	CASIRDSRNTGELFF
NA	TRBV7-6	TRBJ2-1	CASSLLTSGGSSYNEQFF
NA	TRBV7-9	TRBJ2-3	CASSLGLAGGLQAQYF
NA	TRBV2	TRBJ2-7	CASSTSGDTHYEQYF
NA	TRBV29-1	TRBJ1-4	CSVDGGNEKLFF
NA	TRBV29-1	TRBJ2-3	CSAFGGVEDTQYF